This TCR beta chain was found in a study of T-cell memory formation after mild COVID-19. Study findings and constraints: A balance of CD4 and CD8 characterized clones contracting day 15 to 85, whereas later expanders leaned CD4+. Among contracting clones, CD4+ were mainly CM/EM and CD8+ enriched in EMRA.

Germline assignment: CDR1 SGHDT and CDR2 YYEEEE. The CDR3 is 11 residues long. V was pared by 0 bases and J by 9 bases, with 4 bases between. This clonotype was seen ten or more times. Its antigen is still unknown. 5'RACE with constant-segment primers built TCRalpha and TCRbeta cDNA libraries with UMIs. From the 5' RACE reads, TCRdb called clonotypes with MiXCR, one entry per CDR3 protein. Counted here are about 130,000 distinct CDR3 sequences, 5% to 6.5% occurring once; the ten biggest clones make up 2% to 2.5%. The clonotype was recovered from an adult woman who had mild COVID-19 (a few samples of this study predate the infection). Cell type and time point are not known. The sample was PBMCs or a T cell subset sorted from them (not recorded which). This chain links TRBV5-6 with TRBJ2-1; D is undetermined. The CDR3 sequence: CASSLDGEQFF. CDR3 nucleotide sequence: TGTGCCAGCAGCTTGGACGGTGAGCAGTTCTTC. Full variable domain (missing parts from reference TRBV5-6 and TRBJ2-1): DAGVTQSPTHLIKTRGQQVTLRCSPKSGHDTVSWYQQALGQGPQFIFQYYEEEERQRGNFPDRFSGHQFPNYSSELNVNALLLGDSALYLCASSLDGEQFFGPGTRLTVL.